Listed below are T cell receptor beta chains from one sample, sequenced in a study of blood T cell repertoires in COVID-19. The table came from immunoSEQ multiplex PCR; TCRdb's copy has only in-frame clones and leaves some out. The profile shows some 260,000 clones, 65% to 90% of them singletons. Sequenced: peripheral blood. The origin of the receptors is a woman at least 80 years old with active or convalescent COVID-19. CDR3s include the opening cysteine and the closing phenylalanine or tryptophan. D genes are given only for firm matches.

d_gene,v_gene,CDR3aa
TRBD1,TRBV28,CASSLGGTGRTEAFF
-,TRBV3-1/TRBV3-2,CASSQGGTYGYTF
-,TRBV4-2,CASSRSWGDYNEQFF
TRBD2,TRBV3-1/TRBV3-2,CASSQEIGGIAGTQYF
-,TRBV3-1/TRBV3-2,CASSLPHRAKNEQYF
-,TRBV7-9,CASSLSGYEQYF
-,TRBV3-1/TRBV3-2,CASSQGQLETQYF
TRBD2,TRBV5-1,CASSPGLAGDQRTDTQYF
-,TRBV7-2,CASSDTGYQPQHF
-,TRBV19,CASSRGTEGHNYGYTF
TRBD2,TRBV5-6,CASSLTSGRAVSYEQYF
-,TRBV7-2,CASSLVSGETQYF
TRBD1,TRBV3-1/TRBV3-2,CASSLQGGFYSGNTIYF
TRBD1,TRBV5-4,CASSSRDRGDQPQHF
-,TRBV4-1,CASSQDRTGTEKLFF
TRBD1,TRBV28,CASIHSPGQGHTEAFF
TRBD1,TRBV6-5,CASQKHGTGFNEQFF
-,TRBV19,CASRPPGGNQPQHF
-,TRBV2,CASSYRDTRTSTDTQYF
TRBD1,TRBV5-1,CASSPGDSLGGLHF
-,TRBV4-1,CASSGLGTTSYEQYF
-,TRBV30,CAWSVAYGYTF
TRBD1,TRBV12-3/TRBV12-4,CASSTQTGTEAFF
TRBD2,TRBV6-2/TRBV6-3,CASSRHFPSAGGGETQYF
-,TRBV7-9,CASSLAPADTQYF
TRBD2,TRBV6-5,CASSYSRLAGNEQYF
-,TRBV18,CASSPFTEGASGNTIYF
TRBD1,TRBV15,CATSRVQGTGANVLTF
-,TRBV12-3/TRBV12-4,CASSSGTSDVLTF
-,TRBV24-1,CATSDYRRERSTDTQYF
-,TRBV19,CASSIDTGLYTEAFF
-,TRBV6-5,CASSQTGGGGNTIYF
TRBD1,TRBV27,CASSPQGGGSGYTF
-,TRBV6-5,CASSYSGRVKGYTF
-,TRBV27,CASSLSAGHSGNTIYF
TRBD1,TRBV18,CASSPSAGGAQPQHF
-,TRBV6-4,CASKDSSSTDTQYF
TRBD2,TRBV6-5,CASRKGAGTPYEQYF
TRBD2,TRBV5-4,CASSQGTSGWETQYF
TRBD2,TRBV24-1,CATSDFPGGLAGVTDTQYF
TRBD1,TRBV19,CASTRDRAYYGYTF
TRBD1,TRBV5-1,CASSLGQGVDEQYF
-,TRBV28,CASSSGATPEKLFF
-,TRBV2,CASSPVTTGGEKLFF
-,TRBV5-5,CASSLVFSGSGNTIYF
-,TRBV3-1/TRBV3-2,CASSGEPVNYGYTF
-,TRBV19,CASSTRGGGPSINSPLHF
-,TRBV23-1,CASSQSAGLIGYGYTF
TRBD2,TRBV7-9,CASSLNSGSGELFF
TRBD2,TRBV30,CAWTLPAGTSGRLRYEQYF
-,TRBV4-1,CASSQERGIRNQPQHF